This T cell receptor beta chain was sequenced in a study of blood T cell repertoires in COVID-19. As handled by the study authors: Estimates of nucleated cell counts were drawn from the amplification of reference gene primers. Profiling relied on immunoSEQ multiplex PCR, and the TCRdb table lists in-frame clones only, not all of them. The DNA gave D and trimming, while V, J and clone size come from that table. The data contain approximately 100,000 clones, approximately 81% of them singletons. In germline, CDR1 is MNHEY, CDR2 SMNVEV (reference sequence). Trimming took 2 bases from V and 5 from J, leaving 9 bases between them. The CDR3 covers 13 residues.

The receptor was isolated from a man older than 75 with acute or convalescent COVID-19. V and J are TRBV27 and TRBJ1-2; perhaps TRBD1 as D (5 bases). The sequenced material came from peripheral blood. CDR3 sequence (DNA): TGTGCCAGCAGTTTAGGGGGGTCTTATGGCTACACCTTC. It codes for CASSLGGSYGYTF.